This T cell receptor (beta chain) was sequenced during a study of blood T cell repertoires in COVID-19. Study summary: The analysed material was cDNA or gDNA that came from T cells, B-cell-depleted T cells, or PBMCs.

CDR1 and CDR2 (germline): SGHAT, FQNNGV. The CDR3 runs 15 residues. V gave up 4 bases and J gave up 4 bases; unmatched junction bases: 8. Original processing methods: It was from reference gene primer amplification that nucleated cell counts were estimated. This table comes from immunoSEQ multiplex PCR, and its TCRdb copy is limited to in-frame clones, with some not included. Clone size and the V and J calls come from that table; the DNA yielded D and trimming. Of roughly 260,000 clones in the sample, about nine tenths were seen once. This sequence originates from a woman between 25 and 40 years old with acute COVID-19. Sequenced: PBMCs or T cells enriched from blood (not recorded which). This chain joins TRBV11-2 and TRBJ2-7, with 9 nucleotides matching TRBD1. CDR3 nucleotide sequence: TGTGCCAGCAGCTCACCCCCGGGACAGGGTTACGAGCAGTACTTC. This sequence encodes CASSSPPGQGYEQYF.